These T cell receptor beta chains were read from a single sample in a study of T cells in Graves' hyperthyroidism and ophthalmopathy. TCRdb redid the calling of the multiplex PCR reads with MiXCR, one entry per CDR3 protein. The sample holds more than 300,000 distinct CDR3 sequences; around 18% are singletons and the top ten take around 40%. The sequencing input was blood. Receptors were obtained from a man aged 18 to 30 with Graves' ophthalmopathy. Both conserved end residues are trimmed from each CDR3. The order of the fields is V gene, clone size, J gene, CDR3 protein. A clone size is listed for some rows: how often the clone was seen (once, few, many), or a class if it is expanded.

V gene: TRBV20-1; clone size: NA; J gene: TRBJ2-1; CDR3 protein: SARGGGLAGADNEQF
V gene: TRBV2; clone size: many; J gene: TRBJ2-7; CDR3 protein: ASSGPSTGGAYEQY
V gene: TRBV9; clone size: many; J gene: TRBJ2-1; CDR3 protein: ASSVEGGGKNEQF
V gene: TRBV7-8; clone size: many; J gene: TRBJ1-2; CDR3 protein: ASSLRDSSYGYT
V gene: TRBV7-9; clone size: few; J gene: TRBJ1-6; CDR3 protein: ASSTGQFESPLH
V gene: TRBV9; clone size: few; J gene: TRBJ2-7; CDR3 protein: ASSVDGGRFGEQY
V gene: TRBV20-1; clone size: many; J gene: TRBJ2-5; CDR3 protein: SAWRDQETQY
V gene: TRBV11-1; clone size: many; J gene: TRBJ2-3; CDR3 protein: ASSEIAGGQADTQY
V gene: TRBV6-2/TRBV6-3; clone size: once; J gene: TRBJ1-1; CDR3 protein: ASKILHGQPEAF
V gene: TRBV9; clone size: NA; J gene: TRBJ2-7; CDR3 protein: ASSPGDSHEQY
V gene: TRBV24-1; clone size: few; J gene: TRBJ1-2; CDR3 protein: ATSDAGGGNYGYT
V gene: TRBV6-1; clone size: few; J gene: TRBJ2-1; CDR3 protein: ASKRTGVYNEQF
V gene: TRBV6-1; clone size: few; J gene: TRBJ1-2; CDR3 protein: ASSEVGTLANYGYT
V gene: TRBV20-1; clone size: many; J gene: TRBJ1-1; CDR3 protein: SARSSLAGGMNTEAF
V gene: TRBV5-1; clone size: NA; J gene: TRBJ2-1; CDR3 protein: ASSLEVAGTNEQF
V gene: TRBV11-2; clone size: many; J gene: TRBJ2-1; CDR3 protein: ASSLAPAGGPNEQF
V gene: TRBV7-2; clone size: many; J gene: TRBJ2-7; CDR3 protein: ASSPASGQGSYEQY
V gene: TRBV7-3; clone size: many; J gene: TRBJ2-1; CDR3 protein: ASSPGLAGAEEQF
V gene: TRBV6-1; clone size: many; J gene: TRBJ2-7; CDR3 protein: ASSFGQGFAYEQY
V gene: TRBV11-2; clone size: many; J gene: TRBJ1-1; CDR3 protein: ASSPGHVNTEAF
V gene: TRBV29-1; clone size: few; J gene: TRBJ2-7; CDR3 protein: SVLVPGGYEQY
V gene: TRBV9; clone size: few; J gene: TRBJ1-1; CDR3 protein: ASSVDPGEGGTEAF
V gene: TRBV11-2; clone size: many; J gene: TRBJ2-1; CDR3 protein: ASSLVVLNEQF
V gene: TRBV10-1; clone size: few; J gene: TRBJ2-2; CDR3 protein: ASSEASGELF
V gene: TRBV5-5; clone size: NA; J gene: TRBJ2-5; CDR3 protein: ASSLGDRGPLQETQY
V gene: TRBV20-1; clone size: many; J gene: TRBJ1-3; CDR3 protein: SARPIGTFADTIY
V gene: TRBV5-1; clone size: many; J gene: TRBJ2-1; CDR3 protein: ASSLVPGLVVSYNEQF
V gene: TRBV5-6; clone size: many; J gene: TRBJ1-2; CDR3 protein: ASRGRGGDYGYT
V gene: TRBV6-1; clone size: few; J gene: TRBJ2-7; CDR3 protein: ASSGTSGSYEQY
V gene: TRBV7-8; clone size: few; J gene: TRBJ1-3; CDR3 protein: ASSLRRMGGNTIY
V gene: TRBV10-3; clone size: NA; J gene: TRBJ2-5; CDR3 protein: AISEGGYGETQY
V gene: TRBV5-8; clone size: NA; J gene: TRBJ1-6; CDR3 protein: ASSLVWARIDSPLH
V gene: TRBV5-4; clone size: many; J gene: TRBJ1-5; CDR3 protein: ASSLDRQNQPQH
V gene: TRBV5-6; clone size: NA; J gene: TRBJ2-1; CDR3 protein: ASSAGWRTVGTSYNEQF
V gene: TRBV9; clone size: NA; J gene: TRBJ2-3; CDR3 protein: ASSATSGGRLNTQY
V gene: TRBV6-1; clone size: NA; J gene: TRBJ1-1; CDR3 protein: ASSYSGTKAF
V gene: TRBV5-1; clone size: NA; J gene: TRBJ1-1; CDR3 protein: ASRMRRYRVEFILGNTEAF
V gene: TRBV20-1; clone size: many; J gene: TRBJ1-6; CDR3 protein: SAPPGGNALITYSPLH
V gene: TRBV4-1; clone size: NA; J gene: TRBJ1-2; CDR3 protein: ASSQDGGHNYGYT
V gene: TRBV11-2; clone size: many; J gene: TRBJ2-7; CDR3 protein: ASSSRQGAAEQY
V gene: TRBV28; clone size: many; J gene: TRBJ2-5; CDR3 protein: ASSSADYQETQY
V gene: TRBV7-9; clone size: NA; J gene: TRBJ2-4; CDR3 protein: ASSLSVAKNIQY
V gene: TRBV6-1; clone size: many; J gene: TRBJ2-7; CDR3 protein: ASSEAGSSYEQY
V gene: TRBV28; clone size: many; J gene: TRBJ1-1; CDR3 protein: ASSPGTGYTEAF
V gene: TRBV11-2; clone size: many; J gene: TRBJ1-1; CDR3 protein: ASSSTGVPEAF
V gene: TRBV9; clone size: NA; J gene: TRBJ1-2; CDR3 protein: ASSVEDRVGYGYT
V gene: TRBV11-1; clone size: few; J gene: TRBJ2-7; CDR3 protein: ASSLVNEQY
V gene: TRBV7-9; clone size: many; J gene: TRBJ2-7; CDR3 protein: ASSQDRDRQY
V gene: TRBV12-5; clone size: few; J gene: TRBJ1-2; CDR3 protein: ASGLVIRPSGDSNGYT
V gene: TRBV5-1; clone size: many; J gene: TRBJ1-1; CDR3 protein: ASSLAGSRTGTEAF
V gene: TRBV11-2; clone size: many; J gene: TRBJ1-1; CDR3 protein: ASSLLGAEAF
V gene: TRBV6-2/TRBV6-3; clone size: NA; J gene: TRBJ1-5; CDR3 protein: ASSDRGMSNQPRH
V gene: TRBV6-1; clone size: few; J gene: TRBJ2-1; CDR3 protein: ASSWATIQF
V gene: TRBV7-2; clone size: NA; J gene: TRBJ1-5; CDR3 protein: ASSLDHNNQPQH
V gene: TRBV27; clone size: many; J gene: TRBJ1-1; CDR3 protein: ASSSGQDLVQAF
V gene: TRBV7-2; clone size: many; J gene: TRBJ1-1; CDR3 protein: ASSWGQTEAF
V gene: TRBV5-6; clone size: many; J gene: TRBJ1-1; CDR3 protein: ASGDLTQNTEAF
V gene: TRBV12-3/TRBV12-4; clone size: NA; J gene: TRBJ2-7; CDR3 protein: ASSLEGTGGAADEQY